The next 3 T cell receptor beta chains were all read from a single sample in a study of shared clonotypes between healthy human individuals. Clones were read by immunoSEQ multiplex PCR, and TCRdb kept only the in-frame ones, dropping some. This table holds around 1,000,000 clones, 70% to 80% found once. The specimen was memory CD4+ T cells from PBMCs. Stated subset: CD45RA-negative fraction. The receptors here all came from a young man in good health. Some clones in this sample may be carry-over from other donors' samples.

This chain links TRBV7-8 with TRBJ2-7; the match to TRBD1 covers 8 bases. J was trimmed by 2 bases and V by 2 bases; bases with no gene match: 2. The CDR3 covers 14 residues. From germline, CDR1 is SGHVS and CDR2 FQNEAQ. The CDR3 nucleotides are TGTGCCAGCAGCTTACAGGGGGCCGCCTACGAGCAGTACTTC. This gives the protein CASSLQGAAYEQYF.

The chain joins TRBV4-1 to TRBJ2-1; D remains unclear. The CDR3 sequence is 12 residues long. Germline V gene data show CDR1 as MGHRA and CDR2 as YSYEKL. The V and J ends lost 4 bases and 9 bases respectively, with 10 bases between them. Here the CDR3 reads CASSRPAAEQFF. The DNA for the CDR3 is TGCGCCAGCAGCCGACCAGCTGCTGAGCAGTTCTTC.

This clone was detected only a few times. The chain has TRBV11-3 and TRBJ1-1; maybe TRBD1 (5 bases). The CDR3 contains 13 residues. Per the germline V gene, CDR1 is SGHNT and CDR2 is YENEEA. Trimming removed 0 bases from V and 3 bases from J, with 5 bases in between. CDR3: CASSLEGDTEAFF. DNA for the CDR3: TGTGCCAGCAGCTTAGAAGGGGACACTGAAGCTTTCTTT.